Detailed here is one TCR beta chain. A multiplex PCR was run with 60 Vbeta primers and 13 Jbeta primers. Profiled with immunoSEQ multiplex PCR; TCRdb holds only in-frame clones, not every one. The repertoire consists of 180,000 or so clones, with roughly 85% occurring once and the leading ten covering approximately 1.6%. This specimen belongs to a study of cytomegalovirus exposure and HLA in healthy donors. From germline, CDR1 is SGHDN and CDR2 FVKESK. This CDR3 has 15 amino acids. J gave up 2 bases and V 2 bases, and 5 bases lay outside the gene matches. The material sequenced was PBMCs. The chain uses TRBV14 and TRBJ1-1; 7 bases agree with TRBD1. The TCR originated in a male donor in good health and CMV-seronegative. As DNA, the CDR3 is TGTGCCAGCAGCCAAAGGACAGGACGCAACACTGAAGCTTTCTTT. This sequence encodes CASSQRTGRNTEAFF. The full variable domain, its missing parts supplied by reference TRBV14 and TRBJ1-1, is EAGVTQFPSHSVIEKGQTVTLRCDPISGHDNLYWYRRVMGKEIKFLLHFVKESKQDESGMPNNRFLAERTGGTYSTLKVQPAELEDSGVYFCASSQRTGRNTEAFFGQGTRLTVV.